This T cell receptor beta chain appears in the sequencing data of a study of Graves' ophthalmopathy and Graves' hyperthyroidism. Overall study results and limits: Forecasting of ophthalmopathy progression by the model achieved approximately 70% sensitivity and 72% to 75% specificity.

Researchers classed hyperthyroidism as stable given no ophthalmopathy within 18 months of follow-up. Certain patients were not enrolled. These were patients with other autoimmune diseases, uncontrolled infections, pregnancy or lactation. RNA served as the template for amplifying TCR beta CDR3 regions. RT-PCR in the first round used HTBI primers; a second-round multiplex PCR followed. TCRdb analysed the multiplex PCR reads with MiXCR anew, one entry per CDR3 protein. Of just over 400,000 distinct CDR3 sequences in the sample, approximately 21% were seen once. This clonotype was observed many times. The antigen remains unidentified. V shed 6 bases and J 2 bases; nucleotides not matched to a gene: 10. Germline V CDR1 and CDR2: ENHRY, SYGVKD. This CDR3 comprises 16 residues.

Sequencing was done on a sample of peripheral blood. This TCR came from a woman between 18 and 29 years old with stable Graves' hyperthyroidism. The rearrangement joins TRBV10-3 to TRBJ2-5, with TRBD1 matching over 9 bases. This chain's CDR3 is CAIRQDRGLTQETQYF. In nucleotides, the CDR3 is TGTGCCATCAGACAGGACAGGGGATTAACACAAGAGACCCAGTACTTC.